These 23 T cell receptor beta chains were all obtained from the same sample, sequenced in a study of blood T cell repertoires in COVID-19. Assay: immunoSEQ multiplex PCR; the TCRdb copy retains only in-frame clones and omits some. The sample has 300,000 to 400,000 clones; 87% are singletons. Sequencing input: peripheral blood. The receptors were gathered from a woman aged 50 to 65 with COVID-19, enrolled during active disease.

The chain carries TRBV5-1 and TRBJ2-3; no clear D gene. This CDR3 contains 13 residues. CDR1 is SGHRS and CDR2 is YFSETQ in the germline V gene. V was shortened by 2 bases and J by 2 bases, with 6 bases between the two germline ends. This chain's CDR3 is CASSLQITDTQYF. DNA of the CDR3: TGCGCCAGCAGCTTACAGATCACAGATACGCAGTATTTT. Supplemented by reference TRBV5-1 and TRBJ2-3, the full variable domain reads KAGVTQTPRYLIKTRGQQVTLSCSPISGHRSVSWYQQTPGQGLQFLFEYFSETQRNKGNFPGRFSGRQFSNSRSEMNVSTLELGDSALYLCASSLQITDTQYFGPGTRLTVL.

The chain is built from TRBV19 and TRBJ2-1; 7 positions match TRBD1. V gave up 5 bases and J gave up 7 bases; unmatched junction bases: 8. The CDR3 runs to 14 residues. Per germline, CDR1 LNHDA and CDR2 SQIVND (reference sequence). CDR3 loop: CASSDRVPTNEQFF. In nucleotides, the CDR3 is TGTGCCAGTAGTGACAGGGTACCTACAAATGAGCAGTTCTTC.

The chain couples TRBV15 to TRBJ1-5; D may be TRBD1 (5 bases). CDR3 length: 16 residues. Trimming took off 5 bases at V and 2 bases at J, with 16 bases between the two ends. Germline assignment: CDR1 LNHNV and CDR2 YYDKDF (reference sequence). The CDR3 is CATSPIGGGGNQPQHF. CDR3 sequence (DNA): TGTGCCACCAGCCCGATCGGGGGGGGTGGCAATCAGCCCCAGCATTTT.

This rearrangement joins TRBV5-6 to TRBJ1-1, with TRBD1 identical over 7 bases. The CDR3 loop spans 13 amino acids. Looked up from germline, CDR1 is SGHDT and CDR2 is YYEEEE. V was clipped by 6 bases and J by 4 bases; unmatched bases: 6. The CDR3 nucleotides read TGTGCCAGCAAAGGAGGGGGCGTCACTGAAGCTTTCTTT. Translating gives CASKGGGVTEAFF.

V is TRBV4-1 and J is TRBJ2-2, with 8 bases matching TRBD2. Germline V lookup: CDR1 MGHRA, CDR2 YSYEKL. The junction had 3 bases not matched to a gene; V was cut back by 4 bases and J by 2 bases. This CDR3 is built from 15 residues. The CDR3 here is CASSLGLGNTGELFF. CDR3 DNA: TGCGCCAGCAGCCTGGGACTAGGAAACACCGGGGAGCTGTTTTTT.

The V gene is TRBV6-2 or TRBV6-3, the J gene TRBJ2-1; 11 bases align to TRBD2. Trimming at V came to 4 bases and at J to 7 bases, leaving 6 bases not matched to a gene. The CDR3 is 15 residues long. Germline assignment: CDR1 MNHEY and CDR2 SVGEGT. The CDR3 nucleotides are TGTGCCAGCAGTTTAGCGGGAGGGCCGAGAAATGAGCAGTTCTTC. Protein: CASSLAGGPRNEQFF.

The chain uses TRBV4-1 and TRBJ1-3; D gene ambiguous. The V end was cut by 4 bases, the J end by 0 bases, with 7 bases between. This CDR3 region has 14 residues. Germline V CDR1 and CDR2: MGHRA, YSYEKL. The DNA for the CDR3 is TGCGCCAGCAGCCTCGCGAGCTCTGGAAACACCATATATTTT. The encoded protein is CASSLASSGNTIYF.

DNA for the CDR3: TGTGCCAGCAGCCCGAGTCGAGCCAAAAACATTCAGTACTTC. This translates into CASSPSRAKNIQYF. The V call is TRBV6-5, the J call TRBJ2-4; D is uncertain. CDR1 is MNHEY and CDR2 is SVGAGI in the germline V gene. V lost 6 bases and J 0 bases, leaving 9 bases between the germline ends. The CDR3 runs to 14 residues.

The chain recombines TRBV19 with TRBJ1-2; D possibly corresponds to TRBD1 (6 bases). Trimming shortened V by 1 base and J by 4 bases, and 13 bases separated the two germline ends. The germline V gene has CDR1 LNHDA and CDR2 SQIVND (reference sequence). This CDR3 is 15 amino acids long. The CDR3 here is CASSIAPEGVYGYTF. Here the CDR3 DNA reads TGTGCCAGTAGTATAGCCCCCGAGGGGGTCTATGGCTACACCTTC.

The V gene is TRBV30, the J gene TRBJ2-7, with D unresolved. Germline CDR1 GTSNPN, CDR2 SVGIG (reference sequence). The CDR3 runs 14 residues. The V gene lost 4 bases and the J gene lost 3 bases, with 16 bases spanning the gap. Here the CDR3 reads CAWKPSNAHYEQYF. CDR3 DNA sequence: TGTGCCTGGAAGCCATCGAACGCGCACTACGAGCAGTACTTC.

The chain is built from TRBV6-1 and TRBJ2-2, with TRBD2 identical over 7 bases. The CDR3 covers 14 residues. The junction had 3 bases not matched to a gene; V was cut back by 3 bases and J by 5 bases. Germline V gene data show CDR1 as MNHNS and CDR2 as SASEGT. CDR3 sequence: CASSDIGGTGELFF. The DNA for the CDR3 is TGTGCCAGCAGTGATATCGGGGGGACCGGGGAGCTGTTTTTT.

The chain links TRBV19 to TRBJ1-3; a possible D gene is TRBD1 (6 bases). The CDR3 is 16 amino acids. The germline V gene has CDR1 LNHDA and CDR2 SQIVND (reference sequence). Between the trimmed V and J ends, which lost 7 bases and 2 bases, there was a span of 18 bases. The CDR3 nucleotides are TGTGCCAGTAAGAAGGGGACACCCCTTCCTGGAAACACCATATATTTT. Translated, it gives CASKKGTPLPGNTIYF.

The chain combines TRBV5-1 with TRBJ1-4; 7 nucleotides line up with TRBD1. Germline CDR1 SGHRS, CDR2 YFSETQ. The CDR3 has 14 residues. J was trimmed by 8 bases and V by 3 bases; bases with no gene match: 7. The CDR3 region has the DNA TGCGCCAGCAGCTACGACAGGGTTGGAGAAAAACTGTTTTTT. It is translated as CASSYDRVGEKLFF. Filled out from reference TRBV5-1 and TRBJ1-4, the complete variable domain reads KAGVTQTPRYLIKTRGQQVTLSCSPISGHRSVSWYQQTPGQGLQFLFEYFSETQRNKGNFPGRFSGRQFSNSRSEMNVSTLELGDSALYLCASSYDRVGEKLFFGSGTQLSVL.

This chain uses TRBV2 with TRBJ2-6; 8 nucleotides align to TRBD2. The V and J ends lost 4 bases and 1 base, in that order; junction bases with no gene match: 6. The CDR3 sequence is 17 residues long. Germline CDR1 and CDR2: SNHLY and FYNNEI. The CDR3 coding sequence is TGTGCCAGCAGTGCCCCGGGGGGGCAGTCTGGGGCCAACGTCCTGACTTTC. It specifies CASSAPGGQSGANVLTF.

Worth noting for this clone: At the DNA level, this CDR3 is encoded by other sequences in the same sample as well. The chain combines TRBV11-2 with TRBJ2-3; 8 bases are a match to TRBD1. CDR3 length: 13 residues. Trimming at V came to 6 bases and at J to 6 bases, leaving 5 bases not matched to a gene. Per germline, CDR1 SGHAT and CDR2 FQNNGV. CDR3 protein: CASSLDRGDTQYF. CDR3 coding DNA: TGTGCCAGCAGTCTAGACAGGGGTGATACGCAGTATTTT.

J is TRBJ1-5 and V is TRBV24-1, with D maybe TRBD1 (5 bases). Per germline, CDR1 KGHDR and CDR2 SFDVKD. CDR3 length equals 13 residues. V was pared by 9 bases and J by 0 bases, with 8 bases between. The CDR3 DNA reads as TGTGCCACCGGACACCGTAGCAATCAGCCCCAGCATTTT. Encoded protein: CATGHRSNQPQHF.

This clone was observed once. V and J are TRBV4-3 and TRBJ2-2; weak D call: TRBD2 (6 bases). This CDR3 region has 19 residues. Deletions cut 4 bases from V and 4 bases from J, with 25 bases between. Germline loops: CDR1 LGHNA, CDR2 YSLEER. The chain's CDR3 is CASSRRFRAPDGGTGELFF. The CDR3 DNA reads as TGCGCCAGCAGCCGACGATTTCGGGCTCCCGACGGGGGCACCGGGGAGCTGTTTTTT.

V and J are TRBV11-2 and TRBJ2-7; 8 bases map to TRBD1. The CDR3 consists of 15 residues. The V segment lost 2 bases and the J segment 5 bases; nucleotides outside the gene matches: 8. Germline V gene sequence: CDR1 SGHAT, CDR2 FQNNGV. The CDR3 sequence: CASSLQGASRDEQYF. The CDR3 coding sequence is TGTGCCAGCAGCTTACAGGGGGCGAGCCGTGACGAGCAGTACTTC.

This clone was recorded at least ten times. The chain is built from TRBV19 and TRBJ1-1, with 7 bases aligning to TRBD1. The CDR3 extends over 15 amino acids. Per the germline V gene, CDR1 is LNHDA and CDR2 is SQIVND (reference sequence). J was trimmed by 10 bases and V by 2 bases; bases with no gene match: 13. CDR3 in DNA: TGTGCCAGTAGTATATTCGGCAGGGGGAGAGAAGGAGCTTTCTTT. It codes for CASSIFGRGREGAFF.

The chain combines TRBV14 with TRBJ1-1; D unclear. V lost 5 bases and J 4 bases, leaving 11 bases between the germline ends. This CDR3 region has 13 residues. Germline CDR1 is SGHDN and CDR2 is FVKESK. CDR3 sequence reads: CASSSQVATEAFF. The CDR3 DNA reads TGTGCCAGCAGCTCCCAGGTGGCCACTGAAGCTTTCTTT.

This rearrangement joins TRBV6-5 to TRBJ1-1; D gene ambiguous. V shed 0 bases and J shed 0 bases, with 8 bases lying between them. Germline V gene lookup returns CDR1 MNHEY and CDR2 SVGAGI. The CDR3 runs 15 residues. For the CDR3, the DNA is TGTGCCAGCAGTTACTCGAGAACGTTGAACACTGAAGCTTTCTTT. Its protein is CASSYSRTLNTEAFF.

V usage is TRBV5-6 and J usage is TRBJ1-2, with D perhaps TRBD1 (5 bases). The V gene's germline CDR1 is SGHDT and CDR2 YYEEEE. This CDR3 spans 14 amino acids. V dropped 4 bases and J dropped 6 bases, with 16 bases sitting between them. The CDR3 region is CASSPAGRADGYTF. In DNA form, the CDR3 reads TGTGCCAGCAGCCCCGCGGGGCGGGCTGATGGCTACACCTTC.

The V gene is TRBV15, the J gene TRBJ1-1; the D gene is possibly TRBD1 (6 bases). Looked up from germline, CDR1 is LNHNV and CDR2 is YYDKDF (reference sequence). The CDR3 length is 14 residues. V was pared by 3 bases and J by 1 base, with 9 bases between. The CDR3 DNA is TGTGCCACCAGCAGGGACAGAAAGAACACTGAAGCTTTCTTT. As protein: CATSRDRKNTEAFF.